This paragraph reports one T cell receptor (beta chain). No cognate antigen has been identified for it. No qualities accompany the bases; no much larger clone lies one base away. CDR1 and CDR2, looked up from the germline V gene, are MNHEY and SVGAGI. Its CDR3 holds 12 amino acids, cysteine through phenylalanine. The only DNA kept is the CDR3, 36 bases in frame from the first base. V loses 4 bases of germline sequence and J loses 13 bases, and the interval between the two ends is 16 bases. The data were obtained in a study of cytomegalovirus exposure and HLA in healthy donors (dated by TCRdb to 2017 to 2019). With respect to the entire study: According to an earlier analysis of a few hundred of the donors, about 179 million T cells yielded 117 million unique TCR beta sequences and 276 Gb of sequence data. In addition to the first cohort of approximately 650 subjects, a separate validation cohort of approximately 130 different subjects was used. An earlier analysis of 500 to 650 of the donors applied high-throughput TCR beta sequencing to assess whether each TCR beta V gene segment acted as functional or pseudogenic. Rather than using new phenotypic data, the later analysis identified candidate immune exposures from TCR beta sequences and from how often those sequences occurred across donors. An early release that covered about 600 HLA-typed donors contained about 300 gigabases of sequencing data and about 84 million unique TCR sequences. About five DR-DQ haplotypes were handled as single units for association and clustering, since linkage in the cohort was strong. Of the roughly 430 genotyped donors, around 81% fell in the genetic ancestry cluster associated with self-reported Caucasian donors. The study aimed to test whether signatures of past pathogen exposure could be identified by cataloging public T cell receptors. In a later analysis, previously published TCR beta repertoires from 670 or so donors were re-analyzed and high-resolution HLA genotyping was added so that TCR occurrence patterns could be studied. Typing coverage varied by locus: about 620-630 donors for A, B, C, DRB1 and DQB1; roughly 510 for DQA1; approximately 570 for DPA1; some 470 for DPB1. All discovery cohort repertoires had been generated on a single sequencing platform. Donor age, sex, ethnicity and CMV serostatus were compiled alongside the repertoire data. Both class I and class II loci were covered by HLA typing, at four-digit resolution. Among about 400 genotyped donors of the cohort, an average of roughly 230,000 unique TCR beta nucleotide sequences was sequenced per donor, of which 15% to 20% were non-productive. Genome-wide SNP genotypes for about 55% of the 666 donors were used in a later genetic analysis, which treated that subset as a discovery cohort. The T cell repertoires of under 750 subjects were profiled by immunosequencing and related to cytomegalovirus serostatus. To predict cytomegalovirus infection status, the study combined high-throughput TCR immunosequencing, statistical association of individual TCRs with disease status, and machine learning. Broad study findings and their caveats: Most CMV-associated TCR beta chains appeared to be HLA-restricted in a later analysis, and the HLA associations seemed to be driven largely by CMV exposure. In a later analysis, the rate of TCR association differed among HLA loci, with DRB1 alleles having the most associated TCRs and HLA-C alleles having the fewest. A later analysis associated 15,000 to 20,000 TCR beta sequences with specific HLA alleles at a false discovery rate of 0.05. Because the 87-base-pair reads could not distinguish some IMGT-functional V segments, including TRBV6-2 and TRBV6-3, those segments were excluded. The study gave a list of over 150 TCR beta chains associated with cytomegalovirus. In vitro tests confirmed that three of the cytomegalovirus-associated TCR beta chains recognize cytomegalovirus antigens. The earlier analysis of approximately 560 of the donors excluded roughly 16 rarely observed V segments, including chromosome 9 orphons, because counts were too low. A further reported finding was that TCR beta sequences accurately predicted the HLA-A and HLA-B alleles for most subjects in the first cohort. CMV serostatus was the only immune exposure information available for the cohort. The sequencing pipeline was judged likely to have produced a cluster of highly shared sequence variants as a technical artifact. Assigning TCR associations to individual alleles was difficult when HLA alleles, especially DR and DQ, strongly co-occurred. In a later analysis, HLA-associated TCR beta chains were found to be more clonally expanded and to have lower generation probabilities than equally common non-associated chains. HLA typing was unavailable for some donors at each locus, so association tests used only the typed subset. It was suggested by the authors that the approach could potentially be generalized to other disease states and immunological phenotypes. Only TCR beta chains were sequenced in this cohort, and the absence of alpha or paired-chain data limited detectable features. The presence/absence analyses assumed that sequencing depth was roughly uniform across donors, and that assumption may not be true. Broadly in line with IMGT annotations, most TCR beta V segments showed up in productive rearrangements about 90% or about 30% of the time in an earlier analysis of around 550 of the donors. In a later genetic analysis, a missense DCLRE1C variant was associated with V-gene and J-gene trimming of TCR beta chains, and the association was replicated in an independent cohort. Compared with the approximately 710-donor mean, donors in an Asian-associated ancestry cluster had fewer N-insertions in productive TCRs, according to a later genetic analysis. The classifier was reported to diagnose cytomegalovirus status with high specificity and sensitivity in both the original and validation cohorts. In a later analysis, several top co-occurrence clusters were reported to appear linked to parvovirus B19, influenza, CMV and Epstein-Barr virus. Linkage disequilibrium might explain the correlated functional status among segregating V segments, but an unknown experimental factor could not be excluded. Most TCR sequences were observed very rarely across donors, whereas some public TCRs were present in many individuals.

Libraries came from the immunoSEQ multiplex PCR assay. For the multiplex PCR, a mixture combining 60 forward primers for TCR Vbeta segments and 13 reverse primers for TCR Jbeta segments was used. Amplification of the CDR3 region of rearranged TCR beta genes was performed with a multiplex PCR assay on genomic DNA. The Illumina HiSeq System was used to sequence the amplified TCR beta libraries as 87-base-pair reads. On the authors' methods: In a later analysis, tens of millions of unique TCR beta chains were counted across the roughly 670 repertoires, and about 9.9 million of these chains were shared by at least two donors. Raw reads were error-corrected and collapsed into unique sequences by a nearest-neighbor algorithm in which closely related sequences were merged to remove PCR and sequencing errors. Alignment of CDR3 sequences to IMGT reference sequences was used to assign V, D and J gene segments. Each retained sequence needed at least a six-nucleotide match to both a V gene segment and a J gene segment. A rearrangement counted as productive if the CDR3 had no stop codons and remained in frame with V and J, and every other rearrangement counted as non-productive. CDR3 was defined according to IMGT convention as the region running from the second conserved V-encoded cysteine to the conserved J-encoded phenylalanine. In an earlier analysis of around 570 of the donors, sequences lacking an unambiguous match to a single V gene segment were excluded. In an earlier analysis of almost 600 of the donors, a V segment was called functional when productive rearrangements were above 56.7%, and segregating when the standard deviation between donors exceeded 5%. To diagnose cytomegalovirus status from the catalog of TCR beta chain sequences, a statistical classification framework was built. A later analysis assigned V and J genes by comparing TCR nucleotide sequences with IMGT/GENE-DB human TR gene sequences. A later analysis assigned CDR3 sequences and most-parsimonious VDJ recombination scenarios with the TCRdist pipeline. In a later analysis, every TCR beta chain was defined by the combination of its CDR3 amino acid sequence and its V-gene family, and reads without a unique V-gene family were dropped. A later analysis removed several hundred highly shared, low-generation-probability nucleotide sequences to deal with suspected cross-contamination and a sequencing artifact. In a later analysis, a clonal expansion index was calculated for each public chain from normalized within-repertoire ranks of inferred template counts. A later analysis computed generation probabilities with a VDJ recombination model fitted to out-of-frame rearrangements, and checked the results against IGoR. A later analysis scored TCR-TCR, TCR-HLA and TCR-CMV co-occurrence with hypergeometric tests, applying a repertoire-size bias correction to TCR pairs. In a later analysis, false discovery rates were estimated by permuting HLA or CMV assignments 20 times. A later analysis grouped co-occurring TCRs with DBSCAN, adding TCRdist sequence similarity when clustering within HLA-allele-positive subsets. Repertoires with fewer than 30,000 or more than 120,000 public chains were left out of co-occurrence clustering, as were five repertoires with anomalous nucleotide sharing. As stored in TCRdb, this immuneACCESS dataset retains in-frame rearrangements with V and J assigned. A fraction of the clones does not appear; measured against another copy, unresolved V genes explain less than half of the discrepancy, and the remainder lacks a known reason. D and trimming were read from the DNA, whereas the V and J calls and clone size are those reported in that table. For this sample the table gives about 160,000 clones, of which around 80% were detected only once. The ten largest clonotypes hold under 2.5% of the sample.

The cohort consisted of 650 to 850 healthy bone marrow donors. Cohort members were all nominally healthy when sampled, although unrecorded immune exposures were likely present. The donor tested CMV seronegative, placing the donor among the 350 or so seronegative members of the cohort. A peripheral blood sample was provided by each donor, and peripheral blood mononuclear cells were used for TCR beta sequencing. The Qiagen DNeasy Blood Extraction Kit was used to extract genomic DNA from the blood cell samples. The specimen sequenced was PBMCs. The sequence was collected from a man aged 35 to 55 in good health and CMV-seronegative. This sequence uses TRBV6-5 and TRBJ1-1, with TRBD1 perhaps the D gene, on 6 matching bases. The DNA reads TGTGCCAGCAGTTCCCCACGGGGCAGGGGTTTCTTT. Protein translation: CASSSPRGRGFF.